This TCR beta chain originates from a study of blood T cell repertoires in COVID-19. Looked up from germline, CDR1 is SGHRS and CDR2 is YFSETQ. V was shortened by 1 base and J by 2 bases, with 10 bases between the two germline ends. The CDR3 length is 16 residues. In the original processing: It was from reference gene primer amplification that nucleated cell counts were estimated. The assay was immunoSEQ multiplex PCR, and TCRdb's table has in-frame clones only and misses some. D and trimming were read from the DNA, whereas the V and J calls and clone size are those reported in that table. Of 150,000 to 200,000 clones detected, around four fifths appear once; the ten largest clones hold about 5%.

V is TRBV5-1 and J is TRBJ2-6; D is perhaps TRBD1 (6 bases). Sequences were obtained from PBMCs or T cells enriched from blood (not recorded which). This TCR was recovered from a man between 70 and 80 years old who had been exposed to COVID-19. CDR3 nucleotides: TGCGCCAGCAGCTTGAGGTGGGGGCCTGGGGCCAACGTCCTGACTTTC. Translated: CASSLRWGPGANVLTF.